This entry concerns a single T cell receptor (beta chain). Original processing notes: Nucleated cell number was recorded as an estimate derived from reference gene primer amplification. Sequenced by immunoSEQ multiplex PCR; TCRdb stores in-frame clones only, minus some. That table supplies the V and J calls and clone size; D and trimming were determined from the DNA. Of some 150,000 clones in the sample, approximately 80% were seen once. This record comes from a study of blood T cell repertoires in COVID-19. Losses at the gene ends were 3 bases for V and 4 bases for J; bases not matched to a gene: 11. Per germline, CDR1 MDHEN and CDR2 SYDVKM. CDR3 size: 17 residues.

The chain is built from TRBV28 and TRBJ2-5; 10 nucleotides match TRBD1. The sequence derives from a human donor in a cohort sampled during active COVID-19. Sequencing was performed on peripheral blood. CDR3 protein: CASSFWGQGLVGETQYF. The CDR3 DNA follows: TGTGCCAGCAGTTTTTGGGGACAGGGGCTGGTGGGAGAGACCCAGTACTTC.